The source of this TCR beta chain is a study of early T cells in non-severe SARS-CoV-2 infection. This clonotype showed up many times. The CDR3 has 15 residues. V was pared by 7 bases and J by 2 bases, with 18 bases between. Germline values: CDR1 SQVTM, CDR2 ANQGSEA. Attachment of unique molecular identifiers to individual cDNA molecules was performed. One entry per CDR3 protein results from TCRdb running MiXCR on the 5' RACE reads. The table has about 80,000 distinct CDR3 sequences, 5% seen once. The chain couples TRBV29-1 to TRBJ2-1; maybe TRBD2 (6 bases). Specimen: whole blood, collected at baseline. This receptor was taken from an adult who was a healthcare worker with PCR-confirmed SARS-CoV-2 infection or an uninfected control (not recorded which). CDR3 DNA sequence: TGCAGCGCCTGGCTTGGACTAACCACCTACAATGAGCAGTTCTTC. Its protein is CSAWLGLTTYNEQFF.